The clone carrying this TCR beta chain was counted once. The CDR3 regions of TCR beta were amplified from RNA transcripts. First-round RT-PCR of the TCR CDR3 relied on the HTBI primer set. MiXCR, applied by TCRdb to the multiplex PCR reads, yields one record per CDR3 protein. This table holds approximately 400,000 distinct CDR3 sequences, approximately 14% found once. Trimming at V came to 6 bases and at J to 1 base, leaving 7 bases not matched to a gene. The CDR3 has 17 residues. This sample stems from a study of T cells in Graves' hyperthyroidism and ophthalmopathy. The chain joins TRBV12-3 or TRBV12-4 to TRBJ2-2, with 11 bases fitting TRBD1. The TCR sequence derives from a woman aged 18 to 35 with Graves' hyperthyroidism. Sequencing used blood. The CDR3 here is CASSFGQGAGNTGELFF. DNA for the CDR3: TGTGCCAGCAGCTTCGGACAGGGGGCAGGGAACACCGGGGAGCTGTTTTTT.